Listed below are T cell receptor beta chains from one sample, sequenced in a study of blood T cell repertoires in COVID-19. Some clones are missing from TCRdb's copy, which holds only in-frame ones; the method was immunoSEQ multiplex PCR. This sample carries 20,000 to 30,000 clones, nearly 90% of them seen once, and the ten largest clones take around 1.7%. The sample consisted of peripheral blood. These receptors originate from a woman aged 55 to 70 with active COVID-19. Both conserved end residues are part of each CDR3. The D gene is left open where the match is weak. Where a row states a size, it is once, few, many or the class of an expanded clone; other rows omit it.

clone_size: once; j_call: TRBJ1-5; v_call: TRBV6-6; d_call: TRBD1; cdr3_aa: CASSPTRDSKYSNQPQHF; cdr3_nt: TGTGCCAGCAGTCCTACCCGGGACAGCAAATATAGCAATCAGCCCCAGCATTTT
clone_size: once; j_call: TRBJ2-1; v_call: TRBV10-2; d_call: TRBD2; cdr3_aa: CASGGTLAAKMDDEQFF; cdr3_nt: TGCGCCAGCGGGGGGACCCTAGCGGCTAAAATGGATGATGAGCAGTTCTTC
clone_size: -; j_call: TRBJ2-7; v_call: TRBV6-5; d_call: -; cdr3_aa: CASRNQAGIVYEQYF; cdr3_nt: TGTGCCAGCAGAAACCAGGCGGGGATCGTATACGAGCAGTACTTC
clone_size: -; j_call: TRBJ2-5; v_call: TRBV5-5; d_call: -; cdr3_aa: CASSGSGQETQYF; cdr3_nt: TGTGCCAGCAGCGGCAGCGGTCAAGAGACCCAGTACTTC
clone_size: -; j_call: TRBJ2-1; v_call: TRBV5-1; d_call: TRBD2; cdr3_aa: CASSPGASGRAGYNEQFF; cdr3_nt: TGCGCCAGCAGCCCGGGAGCTAGCGGGAGGGCGGGGTACAATGAGCAGTTCTTC
clone_size: -; j_call: TRBJ2-7; v_call: TRBV28; d_call: TRBD1; cdr3_aa: CASSKNRGQGGSEQYF; cdr3_nt: TGTGCCAGCAGCAAAAACCGCGGACAGGGGGGTAGCGAGCAGTACTTC
clone_size: -; j_call: TRBJ2-2; v_call: TRBV18; d_call: -; cdr3_aa: CASSKGQDTGELFF; cdr3_nt: TGTGCCAGCTCGAAAGGACAAGACACCGGGGAGCTGTTTTTT
clone_size: -; j_call: TRBJ2-1; v_call: TRBV2; d_call: TRBD2; cdr3_aa: CASSEGAGEQFF; cdr3_nt: TGTGCCAGCAGTGAAGGAGCGGGAGAGCAGTTCTTC
clone_size: -; j_call: TRBJ2-2; v_call: TRBV10-2; d_call: TRBD2; cdr3_aa: CASRGTSGPSEELFF; cdr3_nt: TGCGCCAGCAGGGGGACTAGCGGGCCGAGCGAGGAGCTGTTTTTT
clone_size: -; j_call: TRBJ2-2; v_call: TRBV5-6; d_call: TRBD1; cdr3_aa: CASSLQGAGTGELFF; cdr3_nt: TGTGCCAGCAGCTTGCAGGGGGCGGGCACCGGGGAGCTGTTTTTT
clone_size: -; j_call: TRBJ1-4; v_call: TRBV28; d_call: -; cdr3_aa: CASRRTGNNNEKLFF; cdr3_nt: TGTGCCAGCAGGAGAACAGGGAACAATAATGAAAAACTGTTTTTT
clone_size: -; j_call: TRBJ2-1; v_call: TRBV7-9; d_call: -; cdr3_aa: CASSPLRGSYNEQFF; cdr3_nt: TGTGCCAGCAGCCCCCTTAGGGGTTCCTACAATGAGCAGTTCTTC
clone_size: -; j_call: TRBJ1-1; v_call: TRBV5-6; d_call: -; cdr3_aa: CASSSPSWRANTEAFF; cdr3_nt: TGTGCCAGCAGCTCCCCCTCGTGGAGGGCGAACACTGAAGCTTTCTTT
clone_size: -; j_call: TRBJ1-1; v_call: TRBV10-3; d_call: -; cdr3_aa: CAISGVGVPGNTEAFF; cdr3_nt: TGTGCCATCAGTGGTGTGGGCGTACCCGGGAACACTGAAGCTTTCTTT
clone_size: -; j_call: TRBJ2-2; v_call: TRBV11-3; d_call: -; cdr3_aa: CASSDRNAREDTGELFF; cdr3_nt: TGTGCCAGCAGCGACCGGAACGCCAGGGAGGACACCGGGGAGCTGTTTTTT
clone_size: -; j_call: TRBJ2-7; v_call: TRBV5-6; d_call: TRBD1; cdr3_aa: CASTRQGALYEQYF; cdr3_nt: TGTGCCAGCACCCGACAGGGGGCTCTATACGAGCAGTACTTC
clone_size: -; j_call: TRBJ2-7; v_call: TRBV7-2; d_call: TRBD2; cdr3_aa: CASSFVGGAYEQYF; cdr3_nt: TGTGCCAGCAGCTTTGTGGGAGGGGCCTACGAGCAGTACTTC
clone_size: once; j_call: TRBJ2-5; v_call: TRBV10-3; d_call: TRBD2; cdr3_aa: CAISERGGQETQYF; cdr3_nt: TGTGCCATCAGTGAAAGGGGAGGGCAAGAGACCCAGTACTTC
clone_size: -; j_call: TRBJ2-3; v_call: TRBV4-1; d_call: TRBD2; cdr3_aa: CASSQAGLKVDTQYF; cdr3_nt: TGCGCCAGCAGCCAAGCGGGACTAAAAGTAGATACGCAGTATTTT
clone_size: few; j_call: TRBJ1-2; v_call: TRBV2; d_call: -; cdr3_aa: CAVRGIRDYGYTF; cdr3_nt: TGTGCCGTCAGGGGTATCCGGGACTATGGCTACACCTTC
clone_size: -; j_call: TRBJ1-1; v_call: TRBV11-2; d_call: -; cdr3_aa: CASSSWAVTEAFF; cdr3_nt: TGTGCCAGCAGCTCTTGGGCTGTGACTGAAGCTTTCTTT
clone_size: -; j_call: TRBJ1-2; v_call: TRBV2; d_call: -; cdr3_aa: CASSESGYWGYTF; cdr3_nt: TGTGCCAGCAGTGAGTCGGGTTATTGGGGCTACACCTTC
clone_size: -; j_call: TRBJ2-5; v_call: TRBV7-8; d_call: -; cdr3_aa: CASSLGAPRAGWETQYF; cdr3_nt: TGTGCCAGCAGCTTGGGTGCTCCGAGGGCGGGTTGGGAGACCCAGTACTTC
clone_size: -; j_call: TRBJ2-2; v_call: TRBV12-5; d_call: TRBD1; cdr3_aa: CASGLVTGTGVSTGELFF; cdr3_nt: TGTGCTAGTGGTTTGGTAACAGGGACAGGGGTGAGCACCGGGGAGCTGTTTTTT
clone_size: -; j_call: TRBJ1-4; v_call: TRBV23-1; d_call: -; cdr3_aa: CASSQSQTPDKRNEKLFF; cdr3_nt: TGCGCCAGCAGTCAATCGCAGACACCGGACAAGAGGAATGAAAAACTGTTTTTT
clone_size: -; j_call: TRBJ1-2; v_call: TRBV9; d_call: -; cdr3_aa: CASSFQGTANYGYTF; cdr3_nt: TGTGCCAGCAGCTTCCAGGGGACGGCTAACTATGGCTACACCTTC
clone_size: -; j_call: TRBJ2-7; v_call: TRBV6-5; d_call: -; cdr3_aa: CASSPRRGSSYEQYF; cdr3_nt: TGTGCCAGCTCCCCCCGCCGGGGGAGCTCCTACGAGCAGTACTTC
clone_size: -; j_call: TRBJ1-1; v_call: TRBV23-1; d_call: TRBD1; cdr3_aa: CASSQLDRGDTEAFF; cdr3_nt: TGCGCCAGCAGTCAGCTGGACAGGGGGGACACTGAAGCTTTCTTT
clone_size: -; j_call: TRBJ2-7; v_call: TRBV28; d_call: TRBD2; cdr3_aa: CASSRLAGGEEQYF; cdr3_nt: TGTGCCAGCAGTCGACTAGCGGGAGGCGAGGAGCAGTACTTC
clone_size: -; j_call: TRBJ2-2; v_call: TRBV3-1/TRBV3-2; d_call: -; cdr3_aa: CASSQAGGELFF; cdr3_nt: TGTGCCAGCAGCCAAGCCGGCGGGGAGCTGTTTTTT
clone_size: -; j_call: TRBJ2-5; v_call: TRBV18; d_call: -; cdr3_aa: CASSRGQNGQETQYF; cdr3_nt: TGTGCCAGCTCCAGAGGGCAGAATGGTCAGGAGACCCAGTACTTC
clone_size: -; j_call: TRBJ2-7; v_call: TRBV2; d_call: TRBD1; cdr3_aa: CASRQGYEQYF; cdr3_nt: TGTGCCAGTCGACAGGGCTACGAGCAGTACTTC
clone_size: -; j_call: TRBJ2-2; v_call: TRBV6-5; d_call: TRBD2; cdr3_aa: CASSYVAGVGTGELFF; cdr3_nt: TGTGCCAGCAGTTACGTAGCGGGAGTAGGAACCGGGGAGCTGTTTTTT
clone_size: -; j_call: TRBJ2-1; v_call: TRBV7-2; d_call: TRBD1; cdr3_aa: CASSGYRGTSYNEQFF; cdr3_nt: TGTGCCAGCAGCGGGTACAGGGGGACCTCCTACAATGAGCAGTTCTTC
clone_size: -; j_call: TRBJ1-3; v_call: TRBV5-6; d_call: -; cdr3_aa: CASSLGRLSGGRSGNTIYF; cdr3_nt: TGTGCCAGCAGCTTGGGTAGGCTTTCCGGAGGTCGCTCTGGAAACACCATATATTTT
clone_size: -; j_call: TRBJ1-2; v_call: TRBV20-1; d_call: -; cdr3_aa: CSASGIVVGGPGADYGYTF; cdr3_nt: TGCAGTGCTAGTGGAATAGTCGTGGGGGGGCCGGGGGCCGACTATGGCTACACCTTC
clone_size: -; j_call: TRBJ2-3; v_call: TRBV18; d_call: -; cdr3_aa: CASSPSGGLTDTQYF; cdr3_nt: TGTGCCAGCTCACCGTCTGGGGGCCTCACAGATACGCAGTATTTT
clone_size: -; j_call: TRBJ2-1; v_call: TRBV5-1; d_call: -; cdr3_aa: CASASRANNEQFF; cdr3_nt: TGCGCCAGCGCCTCGAGAGCAAACAATGAGCAGTTCTTC